A single sample is the source of the 17 T cell receptor beta chains below, sequenced in a study of T cell responses to AZD1222 COVID-19 vaccine. The assay was immunoSEQ multiplex PCR, and TCRdb's table has in-frame clones only and misses some. The table lists 150,000 or so clones, approximately 89% of them singletons, with about 15% in the top ten. This sample comprised peripheral blood, obtained on day 0 of AZD1222 vaccination. The receptors originated from an adult in good health.

The V call is TRBV5-4, the J call TRBJ1-2; possible D gene TRBD1, 6 bases. The CDR3 length is 14 residues. V dropped 4 bases and J dropped 10 bases, with 20 bases sitting between them. The V gene's germline CDR1 is SGHNT and CDR2 YYREEE (reference sequence). This chain's CDR3 is CASSPAEAGVVYTF. The CDR3 region has the DNA TGTGCCAGCAGCCCGGCGGAGGCAGGGGTAGTCTACACCTTC.

The V gene is TRBV4-2, the J gene TRBJ2-7, with D maybe TRBD2 (5 bases). Looked up from germline, CDR1 is LGHNA and CDR2 is YNFKEQ. The CDR3 totals 15 residues. Trimming took 1 base from V and 2 from J, leaving 12 bases between them. In DNA, the CDR3 is TGTGCCAGCAGCCAAGGGAGGCAGCAAGCCTACGAGCAGTACTTC. It encodes CASSQGRQQAYEQYF.

The gene calls are TRBV19 and TRBJ1-1, with no clear D. The CDR3 runs to 13 residues. The germline gives CDR1 LNHDA, CDR2 SQIVND (reference sequence). V lost 4 bases to trimming and J lost 1 base, with 7 bases between them. CDR3 coding DNA: TGTGCCAGTAGTAACAGACAGAACACTGAAGCTTTCTTT. Translated, it gives CASSNRQNTEAFF.

The genes are TRBV28 and TRBJ2-5; D is perhaps TRBD1 or TRBD2 (6 bases each). This CDR3 spans 14 amino acids. CDR1 is MDHEN and CDR2 is SYDVKM in the germline V gene. Trimming stripped 6 bases from V and 2 bases from J, with 13 bases between. The DNA for the CDR3 is TGTGCCAGCAGCCGAGGGGGGCCGCAAGAGACCCAGTACTTC. Translation: CASSRGGPQETQYF.

V usage is TRBV6-5 and J usage is TRBJ2-7; 8 bases line up with TRBD1. Trimming removed 4 bases from V and 2 bases from J; junction bases left unmatched: 7. Germline V gives CDR1 MNHEY, CDR2 SVGAGI. The CDR3 totals 15 residues. The CDR3 coding sequence is TGTGCCAGCAGTTCTCGACAGGGGAGCGCCTACGAGCAGTACTTC. This sequence encodes CASSSRQGSAYEQYF.

The chain links TRBV5-6 to TRBJ1-6; D not resolved. This CDR3 spans 16 amino acids. V gave up 4 bases and J gave up 7 bases, with 18 bases separating them. The V gene's germline CDR1 is SGHDT and CDR2 YYEEEE. CDR3 sequence (DNA): TGTGCCAGCAGCCCCTGGGATGTGCGGGCAAATTCACCCCTCCACTTT. Its protein is CASSPWDVRANSPLHF.

The chain employs TRBV19 and TRBJ1-5; a weak D match, TRBD1 (5 bases). This CDR3 region has 16 residues. Between the trimmed V and J ends, which lost 0 bases and 6 bases, there was a span of 15 bases. Germline loops: CDR1 LNHDA, CDR2 SQIVND (reference sequence). This chain's CDR3 is CASSIEGTVGSQPQHF. The CDR3 DNA is TGTGCCAGTAGTATAGAGGGGACGGTAGGAAGTCAGCCCCAGCATTTT.

The rearrangement joins TRBV12-3 or TRBV12-4 to TRBJ1-2; D remains ambiguous. This CDR3 contains 12 residues. Deletions cut 4 bases from V and 8 bases from J, with 11 bases between. CDR3 in amino acids: CASSSSGVGYTF. CDR3 bases: TGTGCCAGCAGTTCCTCCGGGGTAGGCTACACCTTC.

V gene TRBV5-1 combines with J gene TRBJ1-2; D gene uncertain. V was shortened by 5 bases and J by 8 bases, with 22 bases between the two germline ends. The CDR3 consists of 15 residues. Germline values: CDR1 SGHRS, CDR2 YFSETQ. The CDR3 nucleotides are TGCGCCAGCAGATCCCGTCCTACCTCGGCGGGGGGCTACACCTTC. It yields the protein CASRSRPTSAGGYTF.

As DNA, the CDR3 is TGTGCCAGCAGCACGACAGGGGATCAGCCCCAGCATTTT. This sequence encodes CASSTTGDQPQHF. The chain carries TRBV7-9 and TRBJ1-5, with 8 bases lining up with TRBD1. V dropped 5 bases and J dropped 5; count of bases not matched to a gene: 2. In germline, CDR1 is SEHNR, CDR2 FQNEAQ (reference sequence). The CDR3 length is 13 residues.

The chain recombines TRBV6-2 or TRBV6-3 with TRBJ1-5, with 12 positions matching TRBD1. The trim removed 4 bases at V and 7 bases at J, leaving 5 bases unmatched. This CDR3 has 15 residues. CDR1 and CDR2 from the germline V gene are MNHEY and SVGEGT. In DNA, the CDR3 is TGTGCCAGCAGTTTGGGGACAGGGGGCGAGCAGCCCCAGCATTTT. This codes for CASSLGTGGEQPQHF.

This clone has just a few counts. The chain combines TRBV21-1 with TRBJ2-7; the table gives TRBD1 as D, unverified against the DNA. TRBV21-1 represents a pseudogene. This CDR3 has 16 residues. CDR3 region: CASSKLPPQVSYEQYF. CDR3 bases: TGTGCCAGCAGCAAACTTCCCCCACAGGTGTCCTACGAGCAGTACTTC.

This clone has just one count. V gene TRBV7-9 combines with J gene TRBJ1-4; 7 bases are a match to TRBD1. Germline V lookup: CDR1 SEHNR, CDR2 FQNEAQ (reference sequence). The CDR3 has 17 amino acids. The trim removed 5 bases at V and 8 bases at J, leaving 17 bases unmatched. CDR3 coding DNA: TGTGCCAGCAGCCTAATCGGAATGGGGTCAGGGGGAGAAAAACTGTTTTTT. This translates into CASSLIGMGSGGEKLFF.

The chain is built from TRBV4-3 and TRBJ1-4, with TRBD1 matching over 7 bases. V was pared by 1 base and J by 7 bases, with 6 bases of the junction left unmatched. The CDR3 loop spans 15 amino acids. Germline V gives CDR1 LGHNA, CDR2 YSLEER. CDR3 nucleotide sequence: TGCGCCAGCAGCCAAGGGGAGGGGGCGGGTGAAAAACTGTTTTTT. This translates into CASSQGEGAGEKLFF.

The chain joins TRBV7-3 to TRBJ2-1; unclear D gene. V was trimmed by 2 bases and J by 0 bases, leaving 2 bases between them. Germline values: CDR1 SGHTA, CDR2 FQGTGA. The CDR3 runs to 13 residues. The CDR3 sequence is CASSLYSYNEQFF. CDR3 coding DNA: TGTGCCAGCAGCTTATACTCCTACAATGAGCAGTTCTTC.

V and J are TRBV9 and TRBJ1-1; possibly TRBD1 for D (5 bases). V dropped 4 bases and J dropped 0 bases, with 16 bases sitting between them. The CDR3 is 16 amino acids. Germline assignment: CDR1 SGDLS and CDR2 YYNGEE. The CDR3 spells CASSRGRLYMNTEAFF. In DNA form, the CDR3 reads TGTGCCAGCAGCCGGGGACGGTTGTACATGAACACTGAAGCTTTCTTT.

The chain combines TRBV2 with TRBJ1-1; D not resolved. Germline V gene data show CDR1 as SNHLY and CDR2 as FYNNEI. The CDR3 is 10 amino acids. The V and J ends lost 6 bases and 5 bases respectively, with 4 bases between them. The CDR3 sequence is CASRVTEAFF. In DNA form, the CDR3 reads TGTGCCAGCAGGGTAACTGAAGCTTTCTTT.